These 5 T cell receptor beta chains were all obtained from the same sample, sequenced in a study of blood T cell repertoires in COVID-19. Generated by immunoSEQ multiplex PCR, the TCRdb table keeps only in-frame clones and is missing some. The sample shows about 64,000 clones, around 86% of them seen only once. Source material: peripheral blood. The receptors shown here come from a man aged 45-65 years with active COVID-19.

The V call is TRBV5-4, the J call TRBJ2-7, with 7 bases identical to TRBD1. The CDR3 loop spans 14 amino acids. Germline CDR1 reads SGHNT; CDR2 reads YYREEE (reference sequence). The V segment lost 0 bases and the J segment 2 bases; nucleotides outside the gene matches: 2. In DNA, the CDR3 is TGTGCCAGCAGCTTGGCGGGACAGACCTACGAGCAGTACTTC. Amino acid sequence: CASSLAGQTYEQYF.

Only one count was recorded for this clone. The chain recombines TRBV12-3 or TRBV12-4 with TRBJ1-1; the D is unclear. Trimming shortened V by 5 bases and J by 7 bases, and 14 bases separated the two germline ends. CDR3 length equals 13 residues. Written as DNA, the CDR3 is TGTGCCAGCAGTCTGGCGAGGTTAAGTGAAGCTTTCTTT. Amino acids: CASSLARLSEAFF.

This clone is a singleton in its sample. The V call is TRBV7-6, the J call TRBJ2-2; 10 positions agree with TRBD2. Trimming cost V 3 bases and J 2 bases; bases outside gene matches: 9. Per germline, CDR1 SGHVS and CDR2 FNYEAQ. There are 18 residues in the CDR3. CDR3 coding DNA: TGTGCCAGCAGCTTCGCCTCCCTAGCGGGAGTTAACACCGGGGAGCTGTTTTTT. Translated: CASSFASLAGVNTGELFF.

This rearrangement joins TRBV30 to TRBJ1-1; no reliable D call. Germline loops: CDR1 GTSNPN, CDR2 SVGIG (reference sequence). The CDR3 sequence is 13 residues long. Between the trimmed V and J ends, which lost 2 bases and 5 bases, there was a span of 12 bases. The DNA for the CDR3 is TGTGCCTGGAGTAAGGGAGGGCGAACTGAAGCTTTCTTT. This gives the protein CAWSKGGRTEAFF.

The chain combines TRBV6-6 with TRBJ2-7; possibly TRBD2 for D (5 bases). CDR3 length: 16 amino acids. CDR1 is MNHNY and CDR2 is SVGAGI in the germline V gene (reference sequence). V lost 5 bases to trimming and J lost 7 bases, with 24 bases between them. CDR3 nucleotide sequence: TGTGCCAGCAGTACCCCCCGGGAAGCCAGTGGAAGGGAGCAGTACTTC. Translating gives CASSTPREASGREQYF.